The TCR beta chain under discussion was sequenced for a study of patients and donors after allogeneic stem cell transplantation. V lost 7 bases to trimming and J lost 9 bases, with 16 bases between them. Germline lookup yields CDR1 LGHDT and CDR2 YNNKEL (reference sequence). The CDR3 extends over 14 amino acids. TCRdb reprocessed the RT-PCR reads via MiXCR and lists one record per CDR3 protein. This sample has 110,000 or so distinct CDR3 sequences, with around 38% found just once. The origin of this receptor is a human donor who was either an allogeneic HSCT recipient or a stem cell or donor lymphocyte infusion donor (not recorded which). It is not recorded whose cells these are; they may come from a transplant donor. This chain joins TRBV3-1 and TRBJ1-6; maybe TRBD1 (5 bases). What was sequenced was blood, either unsorted or a sorted T cell fraction (not recorded which). CDR3 bases: TGTGCCAGCACCCCCGGGACGGACCTTTCACCCCTCCACTTT. Translation: CASTPGTDLSPLHF. Using reference TRBV3-1 and TRBJ1-6 for the parts outside the CDR3, the full variable domain is DTAVSQTPKYLVTQMGNDKSIKCEQNLGHDTMYWYKQDSKKFLKIMFSYNNKELIINETVPNRFSPKSPDKAHLNLHINSLELGDSAVYFCASTPGTDLSPLHFGNGTRLTVT.